Each of the 11 T cell receptor beta chains below was sequenced from the same sample in a study of blood T cells in healthy people across ages. The authors ran a second PCR of about 7 to 11 cycles using a sample-barcoded 5' primer and a J-beta primer mix. TCRdb re-derived calls from the 5' RACE reads in MiXCR, one entry per CDR3 protein. The table lists a few hundred thousand distinct CDR3 sequences, approximately 27% of them singletons. Sequencing was carried out using blood. These receptors were collected from a woman between 70 and 85 years old in good health.

This clonotype was counted a few times. V and J are TRBV3-1 and TRBJ1-1; D perhaps matches TRBD1 (5 bases). The germline V gene encodes CDR1 LGHDT and CDR2 YNNKEL (reference sequence). This CDR3 comprises 15 residues. Trimming took off 4 bases at V and 2 bases at J, with 14 bases between the two ends. The CDR3 sequence: CASSPFSGGNTEAFF. The CDR3 DNA reads TGTGCCAGCAGCCCCTTCTCCGGGGGAAACACTGAAGCTTTCTTT. The variable domain in full, with the rest retrieved from reference TRBV3-1 and TRBJ1-1, is DTAVSQTPKYLVTQMGNDKSIKCEQNLGHDTMYWYKQDSKKFLKIMFSYNNKELIINETVPNRFSPKSPDKAHLNLHINSLELGDSAVYFCASSPFSGGNTEAFFGQGTRLTVV.

This clonotype was observed at least ten times. This chain links TRBV29-1 with TRBJ2-5, with 7 bases aligning to TRBD1. The CDR3 sequence is 12 residues long. V trimming: 7 bases; J trimming: 1 base; junction bases outside the gene matches: 3. Germline CDR1 reads SQVTM; CDR2 reads ANQGSEA. Here the CDR3 reads CSGGGGQETQYF. In DNA, the CDR3 is TGCAGCGGAGGGGGCGGCCAAGAGACCCAGTACTTC.

This chain uses TRBV10-3 with TRBJ1-5; TRBD1 matches 8 bases. CDR1 is ENHRY, CDR2 SYGVKD, per germline. With 6 bases clipped from V and 0 bases from J, the junction kept 4 bases outside the gene matches. The CDR3 sequence is 15 residues long. The CDR3 region has the DNA TGTGCCATCAGCGGGACAGGCAATAGCAATCAGCCCCAGCATTTT. Translating it yields CAISGTGNSNQPQHF.

The chain recombines TRBV29-1 with TRBJ2-5, with D tentatively TRBD1 (6 bases). The tail of the sequence fits TRBJ2-7 better, so the J call may be wrong. Germline CDR1 reads SQVTM; CDR2 reads ANQGSEA. There are 14 residues in the CDR3. For the CDR3, the DNA is TGCAGCGTATCCGTCAACACAGGGAGCAACGAGCAGTACTTC. Translating gives CSVSVNTGSNEQYF.

A few counts support this clonotype. The chain has TRBV20-1 and TRBJ2-5; D tentatively fits TRBD1 or TRBD2 (7 bases each). TRBJ2-1 explains the end of the DNA better; the J call may be wrong. Germline loops: CDR1 DFQATT, CDR2 SNEGSKA (reference sequence). The CDR3 loop spans 14 amino acids. The CDR3 protein is CSARIRGGYNEQFF. The CDR3 bases are TGCAGTGCTAGGATCAGGGGGGGTTACAATGAGCAGTTCTTC.

This clonotype has ten or more counts. The rearrangement uses TRBV7-2 and TRBJ2-5, with 9 bases identical to TRBD2. The germline V gene has CDR1 SGHTA and CDR2 FQGNSA. Trimming at V came to 2 bases and at J to 0 bases, leaving 16 bases not matched to a gene. CDR3 length: 20 amino acids. In nucleotides, the CDR3 is TGTGCCAGCAGCTTACCGTGGGACGGTACGGCTAGCGGGGACCAAGAGACCCAGTACTTC. Its protein is CASSLPWDGTASGDQETQYF.

The sample holds a few counts of this clonotype. This chain connects TRBV4-3 to TRBJ2-5; 8 bases are shared with TRBD1. Unmatched junction bases numbered 6, after V lost 4 bases and J lost 2 bases. Germline values: CDR1 LGHNA, CDR2 YSLEER. CDR3 size: 15 residues. The CDR3 here is CASSRDRGPQETQYF. The CDR3 DNA is TGCGCCAGCAGCCGAGACAGGGGACCACAAGAGACCCAGTACTTC.

The chain couples TRBV5-1 to TRBJ1-1, with no clear D. The CDR3 totals 16 residues. V was cut by 0 bases and J by 0 bases, with 12 bases left in between. Germline CDR1 SGHRS, CDR2 YFSETQ. CDR3 amino acids: CASSLDPLGVNTEAFF. In DNA, the CDR3 is TGCGCCAGCAGCTTGGATCCACTCGGAGTGAACACTGAAGCTTTCTTT.

V usage is TRBV20-1 and J usage is TRBJ2-4, with D perhaps given as TRBD1 or TRBD2 (6 bases each). The CDR3 spans 15 residues. Per the germline V gene, CDR1 is DFQATT and CDR2 is SNEGSKA (reference sequence). The ends were cut back, 5 bases at V and 5 bases at J, with 19 bases in the middle. As DNA, the CDR3 is TGCAGTGCTGCCTGGCCGGGGGCGCCTCAAAACATTCAGTACTTC. This sequence encodes CSAAWPGAPQNIQYF.

The CDR3 region is CASSPGGGEYEQYF. The CDR3 DNA reads as TGTGCCAGCAGCCCAGGGGGGGGAGAATACGAGCAGTACTTC. V gene TRBV7-9 combines with J gene TRBJ2-5, with D possibly being TRBD1 or TRBD2 (7 bases each). The DNA end lines up better with TRBJ2-7; the J call may be wrong. The CDR3 covers 14 residues. CDR1 and CDR2 (germline): SEHNR, FQNEAQ (reference sequence).

This clonotype was observed once. The CDR3 reads CSVDARDREETQYF. The CDR3, as DNA: TGCAGCGTTGATGCCCGGGACAGAGAGGAGACCCAGTACTTC. This chain joins TRBV29-1 and TRBJ2-5; 7 bases are a match to TRBD1. J gave up 5 bases and V 3 bases, and 9 bases lay outside the gene matches. The V gene's germline CDR1 is SQVTM and CDR2 ANQGSEA. CDR3 length: 14 amino acids.